The 11 T cell receptor beta chains given below trace back to one sample, sequenced in a study of blood T cell repertoires in COVID-19. This table comes from immunoSEQ multiplex PCR, and its TCRdb copy is limited to in-frame clones, with some not included. The sample contains 390,000 or so clones, more than 70% of which appear only once. The sequenced sample was peripheral blood. These receptors came from a woman under 40 with COVID-19, enrolled during active disease.

This rearrangement joins TRBV2 to TRBJ1-2; D is uncertain. V was pared by 1 base and J by 4 bases, with 13 bases between. Germline lookup yields CDR1 SNHLY and CDR2 FYNNEI. This CDR3 spans 15 amino acids. The CDR3 region has the DNA TGTGCCAGCAGTGAAGAAGGTCAGCCGGGCTATGGCTACACCTTC. It is translated as CASSEEGQPGYGYTF. Full variable domain (remainder filled in from reference TRBV2 and TRBJ1-2): EPEVTQTPSHQVTQMGQEVILRCVPISNHLYFYWYRQILGQKVEFLVSFYNNEISEKSEIFDDQFSVERPDGSNFTLKIRSTKLEDSAMYFCASSEEGQPGYGYTFGSGTRLTVV.

The chain is built from TRBV30 and TRBJ1-5; no definite D call. The V end was cut by 1 base, the J end by 3 bases, with 7 bases between. This CDR3 region has 13 residues. The V gene's germline CDR1 is GTSNPN and CDR2 SVGIG (reference sequence). The CDR3 sequence is CAWSASTNQPQHF. Here the CDR3 DNA reads TGTGCCTGGAGTGCCAGTACCAATCAGCCCCAGCATTTT.

Here the CDR3 reads CAARASGSYNEQFF. CDR3 DNA sequence: TGTGCCGCCCGGGCTAGCGGGAGCTACAATGAGCAGTTCTTC. V and J are TRBV10-3 and TRBJ2-1, with 10 bases that match TRBD2. V dropped 11 bases and J dropped 3; count of bases not matched to a gene: 7. Germline CDR1 and CDR2: ENHRY and SYGVKD. This CDR3 region has 14 residues.

The CDR3 DNA reads as TGTGCCAGCAGCGCGACAGGGGGCGAGCAGCCCCAGCATTTT. Translated, it gives CASSATGGEQPQHF. The chain couples TRBV28 to TRBJ1-5; 10 nucleotides line up with TRBD1. CDR3 length: 14 amino acids. V lost 6 bases and J lost 7; bases outside the gene matches: 6. CDR1 and CDR2 (germline): MDHEN, SYDVKM.

The chain recombines TRBV2 with TRBJ1-2; 9 bases are shared with TRBD1. CDR1 and CDR2 from the germline V gene are SNHLY and FYNNEI. V trimming: 6 bases; J trimming: 7 bases; junction bases outside the gene matches: 9. The CDR3 contains 14 residues. CDR3 amino acids: CASREERTGVGYTF. DNA of the CDR3: TGTGCCAGCAGGGAGGAGAGGACAGGGGTTGGCTACACCTTC.

J is TRBJ2-7 and V is TRBV6-5; TRBD1 agrees at 7 bases. Germline CDR1 reads MNHEY; CDR2 reads SVGAGI. Trimming took 6 bases from V and 3 from J; bases not matched to a gene: 2. The CDR3 has 12 residues. Here the CDR3 reads CASRGQNYEQYF. The CDR3 bases are TGTGCCAGCAGGGGACAGAACTACGAGCAGTACTTC.

The rearrangement uses TRBV5-1 and TRBJ2-7; 16 bases agree with TRBD2. CDR1 SGHRS and CDR2 YFSETQ come from the germline V gene. Trimming took 2 bases from V and 4 from J; bases not matched to a gene: 15. CDR3 length equals 20 residues. The CDR3 DNA is TGCGCCAGCAGCTTCGGCGGGCCGGGACTAGCGGGAGGGCTGAAATACGAGCAGTACTTC. It specifies CASSFGGPGLAGGLKYEQYF.

V usage is TRBV7-8 and J usage is TRBJ2-5; TRBD1 is a possible D gene (6 bases). CDR3 length: 13 amino acids. Germline lookup yields CDR1 SGHVS and CDR2 FQNEAQ. V was pared by 1 base and J by 5 bases, with 8 bases between. Written as DNA, the CDR3 is TGTGCCAGCAGCTTAGGGGGGCGGGAGACCCAGTACTTC. Protein product: CASSLGGRETQYF.

The chain recombines TRBV10-2 with TRBJ2-7; TRBD1 matches 8 bases. CDR3 size: 14 residues. The germline V gene encodes CDR1 WSHSY and CDR2 SAAADI. The junction had 6 bases not matched to a gene; V was cut back by 6 bases and J by 2 bases. CDR3: CASSPQGVAYEQYF. The CDR3 nucleotides are TGCGCCAGCAGCCCACAGGGGGTGGCCTACGAGCAGTACTTC.

The V gene is TRBV10-3, the J gene TRBJ1-1; possible D gene TRBD1, 5 bases. Germline-derived CDR1 and CDR2 are ENHRY and SYGVKD. There are 12 residues in the CDR3. Trimming removed 6 bases at V and 1 base at J, with 6 bases between. The DNA of the CDR3 is TGTGCCATCAGCCAGGGGAACACTGAAGCTTTCTTT. Protein: CAISQGNTEAFF.

V usage is TRBV28 and J usage is TRBJ1-2; D is uncertain. V was pared by 6 bases and J by 7 bases, with 12 bases between. This CDR3 is 12 amino acids long. Germline V gene sequence: CDR1 MDHEN, CDR2 SYDVKM. The CDR3 DNA is TGTGCCAGCAGATACTCGGGGTCTGGCTACACCTTC. It is translated as CASRYSGSGYTF.